This T cell receptor (beta chain) was recorded in a study of T cell changes during pregnancy in multiple sclerosis (dated by TCRdb to about 2019). About the study as a whole: Changes in the T cell repertoire over the course of pregnancy were examined in this study in women with multiple sclerosis.

Library creation used the immunoSEQ multiplex PCR assay. TCRdb re-hosts the immuneACCESS table, in-frame sequences only. Its copies lack some clones; in the studies checked, an unresolved V gene accounts for under half of them, and the cause for the rest is not known. The sample table records approximately 80,000 clones; over 85% of these occur just once. Clones ranked in the top ten supply about 0.94% of the sample. The germline V gene encodes CDR1 SGHDT and CDR2 YYEEEE. The CDR3 runs 13 amino acids, cysteine and phenylalanine included. Only the CDR3 region is kept as DNA, spanning 39 bases read in frame from base 1. Trimming at the junction amounts to 1 base on V and 4 bases on J, and the germline ends lie 6 bases apart. With respect to this clone: The antigen this receptor binds is unknown. No base qualities exist here, and no much larger clone lies one base off it.

The rearrangement combines TRBV5-6 with TRBJ1-5, with the D gene not confidently named. The sequence derives from a female donor in good health, enrolled as a control in a pregnancy study. The sequenced sample was peripheral blood, obtained in the second trimester of pregnancy. The CDR3 region reads CASSLRPNQPQHF. At the DNA level, the sequence is TGTGCCAGCAGCTTGCGTCCTAATCAGCCCCAGCATTTT.